This T cell receptor (beta chain) was recorded in a study of shared clonotypes between healthy human individuals. About this clone: Its antigen remains unknown.

Whole-study results and caveats: Non-shared clonotypes had lower generation probabilities than clonotypes shared by all four sorted-subset donors. Researchers sampled only blood; tissue repertoires likely differ.

Germline lookup yields CDR1 MNHEY and CDR2 SMNVEV (reference sequence). Germline trimming cut 5 bases from V and 8 bases from J; bases unmatched to any gene: 9. The CDR3 is made up of 14 amino acids. Clones were sequenced by immunoSEQ multiplex PCR, and TCRdb holds only the in-frame ones, with some missing. The table includes approximately 980,000 clones, approximately 80% detected once. The chain links TRBV27 to TRBJ1-2; 9 bases align to TRBD1. The material sequenced was memory CD4+ T cells sorted from blood. Described subset: CD45RA-negative fraction. This TCR came from a man aged 18 to 30 in good health. CDR3 in amino acids: CASSIAGTGFGYTF. The CDR3 DNA sequence: TGTGCCAGCAGTATCGCCGGGACAGGGTTCGGCTACACCTTC.